This TCR beta chain was retrieved from a study of identical twins. Notes on the study in general: In cord blood, abundant beta clonotypes had fewer insertions; memory showed no trend.

The V end was cut by 0 bases, the J end by 1 base, with 11 bases between. CDR1 and CDR2 (germline): LGHNA, YNFKEQ. The length of the CDR3 is 16 residues. Only a few counts were recorded for this clonotype. The antigen is not known. Each donor (without exception) was a healthy Caucasian. A universal primer site was added by template switching, and unique molecular identifiers were carried by the cDNA. Via MiXCR, TCRdb re-called the 5' RACE reads, giving one row per CDR3 protein. The sample contains some 1,600,000 distinct CDR3 sequences, about 32% of which appear only once. This sequence joins TRBV4-2 and TRBJ2-3; D unresolved. The sequencing input was cord blood. The TCR was taken from a newborn girl in good health. The CDR3 is CASSQDGQARTDTQYF. As DNA, the CDR3 is TGTGCCAGCAGCCAAGACGGCCAGGCACGCACAGATACGCAGTATTTT.